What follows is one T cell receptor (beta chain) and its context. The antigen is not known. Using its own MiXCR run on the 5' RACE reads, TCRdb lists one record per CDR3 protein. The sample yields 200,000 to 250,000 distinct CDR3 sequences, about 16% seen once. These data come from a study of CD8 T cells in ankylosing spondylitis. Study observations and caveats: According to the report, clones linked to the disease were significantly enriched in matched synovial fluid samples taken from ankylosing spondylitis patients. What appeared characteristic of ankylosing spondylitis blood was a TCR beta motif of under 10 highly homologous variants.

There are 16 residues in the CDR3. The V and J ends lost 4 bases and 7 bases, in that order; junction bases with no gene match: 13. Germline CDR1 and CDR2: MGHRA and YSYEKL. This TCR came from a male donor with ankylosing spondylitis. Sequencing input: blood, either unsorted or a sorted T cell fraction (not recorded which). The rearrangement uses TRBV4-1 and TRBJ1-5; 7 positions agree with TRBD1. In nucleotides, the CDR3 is TGCGCCAGCAGCCCAGGCACAGGGGTGGTAGGGCAGCCCCAGCATTTT. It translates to CASSPGTGVVGQPQHF.